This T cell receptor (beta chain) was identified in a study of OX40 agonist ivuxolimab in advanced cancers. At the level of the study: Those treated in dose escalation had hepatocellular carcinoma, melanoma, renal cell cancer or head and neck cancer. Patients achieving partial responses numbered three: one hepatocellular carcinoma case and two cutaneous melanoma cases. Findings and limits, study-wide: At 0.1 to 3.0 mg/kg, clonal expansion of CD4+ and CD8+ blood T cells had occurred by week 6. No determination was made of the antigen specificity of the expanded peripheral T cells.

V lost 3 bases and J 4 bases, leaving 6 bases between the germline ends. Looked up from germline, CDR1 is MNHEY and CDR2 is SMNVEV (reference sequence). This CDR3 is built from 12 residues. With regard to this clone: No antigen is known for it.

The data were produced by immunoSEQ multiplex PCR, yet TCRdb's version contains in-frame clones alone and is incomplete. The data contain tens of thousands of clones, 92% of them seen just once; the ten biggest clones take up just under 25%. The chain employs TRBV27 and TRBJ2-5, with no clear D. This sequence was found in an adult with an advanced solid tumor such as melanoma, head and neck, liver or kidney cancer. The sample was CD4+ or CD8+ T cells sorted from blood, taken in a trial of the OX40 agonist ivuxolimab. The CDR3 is CASSFIPETQYF. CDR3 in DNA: TGTGCCAGCAGTTTTATTCCAGAGACCCAGTACTTC.